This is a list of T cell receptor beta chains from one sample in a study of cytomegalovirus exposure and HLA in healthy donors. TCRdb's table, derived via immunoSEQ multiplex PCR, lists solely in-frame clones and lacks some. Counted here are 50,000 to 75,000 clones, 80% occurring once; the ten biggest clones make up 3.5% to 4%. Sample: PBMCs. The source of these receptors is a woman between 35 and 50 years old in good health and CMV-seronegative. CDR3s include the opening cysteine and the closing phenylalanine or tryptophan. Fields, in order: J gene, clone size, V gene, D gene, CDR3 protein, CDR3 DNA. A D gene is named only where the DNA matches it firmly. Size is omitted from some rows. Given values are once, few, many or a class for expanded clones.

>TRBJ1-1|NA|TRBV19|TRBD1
CASRRLKTGSTEAFF
TGTGCCAGTAGGAGATTGAAGACAGGGTCCACTGAAGCTTTCTTT
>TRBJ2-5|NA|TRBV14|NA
CASSQDFGGQQETQYF
TGTGCCAGCAGCCAAGATTTCGGGGGACAGCAAGAGACCCAGTACTTC
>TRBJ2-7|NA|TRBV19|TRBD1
CASSIGTGNYEQYF
TGTGCCAGTAGTATTGGGACAGGCAACTACGAGCAGTACTTC
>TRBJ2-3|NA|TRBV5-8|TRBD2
CASSQGLAGGPGTDTQYF
TGTGCCAGCAGCCAGGGACTAGCGGGAGGGCCGGGCACAGATACGCAGTATTTT
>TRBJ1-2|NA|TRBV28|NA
CASSGQYGYTF
TGTGCCAGCAGTGGACAGTATGGCTACACCTTC
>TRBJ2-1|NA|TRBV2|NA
CASNPRGNEQFF
TGTGCCAGCAATCCCCGGGGGAATGAGCAGTTCTTC
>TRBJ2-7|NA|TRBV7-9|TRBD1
CASSSRDRVYEQYF
TGTGCCAGCAGCTCCCGGGACAGGGTCTACGAGCAGTACTTC
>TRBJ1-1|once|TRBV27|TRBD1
CASRPGGNTEAFF
TGTGCCAGCAGACCAGGGGGAAACACTGAAGCTTTCTTT
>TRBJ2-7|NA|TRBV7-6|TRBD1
CASSPGTGSTEQYF
TGTGCCAGCAGTCCCGGGACAGGGTCGACCGAGCAGTACTTC
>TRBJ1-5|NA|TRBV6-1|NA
CASTREPNQPQHF
TGTGCCAGCACCCGGGAGCCCAATCAGCCCCAGCATTTT
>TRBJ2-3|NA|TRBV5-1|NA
CASSLQGFGTDTQYF
TGCGCCAGCAGCCTACAGGGTTTCGGCACAGATACGCAGTATTTT
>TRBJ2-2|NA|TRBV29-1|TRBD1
CSATGTANTGELFF
TGCAGCGCCACCGGGACAGCGAACACCGGGGAGCTGTTTTTT
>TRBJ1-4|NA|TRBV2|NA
CASGAPPPTEKLFF
TGTGCCAGTGGGGCCCCGCCGCCAACTGAAAAACTGTTTTTT
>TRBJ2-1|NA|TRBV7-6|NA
CASSLVGSLGSIWNEQFF
TGTGCCAGCAGCTTAGTTGGTAGCCTCGGCTCTATCTGGAATGAGCAGTTCTTC
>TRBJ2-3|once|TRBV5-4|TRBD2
CASSDRTSGRVDTQYF
TGTGCCAGCAGCGACCGGACTAGCGGGAGGGTAGATACGCAGTATTTT
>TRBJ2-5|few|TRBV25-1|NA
CASGRGWETQYF
TGTGCCAGCGGTAGGGGTTGGGAGACCCAGTACTTC
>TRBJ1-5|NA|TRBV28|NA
CASSERQPGPQHF
TGTGCCAGCAGTGAACGACAACCCGGGCCCCAGCATTTT
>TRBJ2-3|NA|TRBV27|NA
CASSLSALGGSTDTQYF
TGTGCCAGCAGTTTATCCGCCTTGGGGGGAAGCACAGATACGCAGTATTTT
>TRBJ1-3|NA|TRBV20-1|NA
CSAGGANTIYF
TGCAGTGCTGGGGGGGCAAACACCATATATTTT
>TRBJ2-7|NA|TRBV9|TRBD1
CASSGGQGTYEQYF
TGTGCCAGCAGCGGGGGACAGGGAACCTACGAGCAGTACTTC
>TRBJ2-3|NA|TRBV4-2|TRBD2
CASSQGLAGTDTQYF
TGTGCCAGCAGCCAGGGACTAGCGGGCACAGATACGCAGTATTTT
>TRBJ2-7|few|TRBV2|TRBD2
CATAGVGYEQYF
TGTGCCACCGCGGGGGTAGGCTACGAGCAGTACTTC
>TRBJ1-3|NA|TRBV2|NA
CASKSQGGGNTIYF
TGTGCCAGCAAAAGCCAGGGAGGCGGAAACACCATATATTTT
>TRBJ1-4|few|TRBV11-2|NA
CASSLEPGGSANEKLFF
TGTGCCAGCAGCTTAGAGCCCGGCGGGTCGGCTAATGAAAAACTGTTTTTT
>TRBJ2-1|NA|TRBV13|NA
CASSSLTGLGRNDEQFF
TGTGCCAGCAGTTCATTAACAGGCCTGGGTAGGAATGATGAGCAGTTCTTC
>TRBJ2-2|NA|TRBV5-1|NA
CASSLRTAKDTGELFF
TGCGCCAGCAGCTTAAGAACAGCCAAAGACACCGGGGAGCTGTTTTTT
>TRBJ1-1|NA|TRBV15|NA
CATGVRGSTEAFF
TGTGCCACCGGAGTTCGAGGGAGCACTGAAGCTTTCTTT
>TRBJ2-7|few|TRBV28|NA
CASKNIGYEQYF
TGTGCCAGCAAAAACATCGGGTACGAGCAGTACTTC
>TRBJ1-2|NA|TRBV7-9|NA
CASSSNRKVGGYTF
TGTGCCAGCAGCTCCAACAGGAAGGTGGGTGGCTACACCTTC
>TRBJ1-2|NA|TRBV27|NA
CASSTKRDTYGYTF
TGTGCCAGCAGTACGAAGCGGGACACCTATGGCTACACCTTC
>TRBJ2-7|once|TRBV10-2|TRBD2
CASCPLAGGYYEQYF
TGCGCCAGCTGCCCACTAGCGGGAGGTTACTACGAGCAGTACTTC
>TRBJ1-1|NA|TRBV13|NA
CASSRSSREREAFF
TGTGCCAGCAGCCGGAGCAGCCGAGAGCGTGAAGCTTTCTTT
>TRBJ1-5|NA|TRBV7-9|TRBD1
CASSRTGDQPQHF
TGTGCCAGCAGCAGGACAGGGGATCAGCCCCAGCATTTT
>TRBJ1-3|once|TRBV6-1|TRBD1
CASSVRDRGSGNTIYF
TGTGCCAGCAGTGTCCGGGACAGGGGGTCTGGAAACACCATATATTTT
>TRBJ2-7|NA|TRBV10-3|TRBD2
CAISEGGTSGSYEQYF
TGTGCCATCAGCGAAGGGGGGACTAGCGGTTCCTACGAGCAGTACTTC
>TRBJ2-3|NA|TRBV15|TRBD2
CATSSIAGRATDTQYF
TGTGCCACCAGCTCCATAGCGGGACGGGCCACAGATACGCAGTATTTT
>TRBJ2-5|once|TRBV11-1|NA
CASSFSHRGEETQYF
TGTGCCAGCAGCTTTTCTCACCGGGGAGAGGAGACCCAGTACTTC
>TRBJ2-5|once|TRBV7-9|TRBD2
CASSPLGGGQETQYF
TGTGCCAGCAGCCCCCTGGGGGGAGGGCAAGAGACCCAGTACTTC
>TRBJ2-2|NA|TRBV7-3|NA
CASSLTRGELFF
TGTGCCAGCAGCTTAACTCGTGGGGAGCTGTTTTTT
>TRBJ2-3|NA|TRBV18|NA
CASSPGWPSDYTDTQYF
TGTGCCAGCTCACCGGGTTGGCCTAGCGACTACACAGATACGCAGTATTTT
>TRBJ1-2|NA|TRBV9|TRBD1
CASSGDRERYGYTF
TGTGCCAGCAGCGGCGACAGGGAAAGGTATGGCTACACCTTC
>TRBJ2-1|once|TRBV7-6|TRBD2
CASSSSSGTRIYNEQFF
TGTGCCAGCAGCTCCTCCTCCGGGACTAGGATTTACAATGAGCAGTTCTTC
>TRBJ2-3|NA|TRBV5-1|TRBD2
CASSSGTSGFTDTQYF
TGCGCCAGCAGCTCCGGGACTAGCGGGTTCACAGATACGCAGTATTTT
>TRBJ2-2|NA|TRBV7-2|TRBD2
CASSFRLAGGGGGELFF
TGTGCCAGCAGCTTTCGACTAGCGGGAGGGGGGGGAGGGGAGCTGTTTTTT
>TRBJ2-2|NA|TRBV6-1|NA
CASSERRTGELFF
TGTGCCAGCAGTGAACGCAGGACCGGGGAGCTGTTTTTT
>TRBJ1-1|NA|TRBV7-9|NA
CASSLFPINENTEAFF
TGTGCCAGCAGCTTATTCCCTATTAACGAGAACACTGAAGCTTTCTTT
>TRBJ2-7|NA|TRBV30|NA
CAWSRSGSGEQYF
TGTGCCTGGAGTAGATCGGGATCGGGCGAGCAGTACTTC
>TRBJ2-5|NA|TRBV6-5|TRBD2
CASSRLAAYQETQYF
TGTGCCAGCAGCAGACTAGCGGCGTACCAAGAGACCCAGTACTTC
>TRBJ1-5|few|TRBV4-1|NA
CASSQDFPGPLPQHF
TGCGCCAGCAGCCAAGATTTTCCAGGTCCTCTCCCCCAGCATTTT
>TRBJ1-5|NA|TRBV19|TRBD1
CASSGQVNQPQHF
TGTGCCAGTAGTGGACAGGTCAATCAGCCCCAGCATTTT
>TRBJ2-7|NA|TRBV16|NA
CASSPQGGSYEQYF
TGTGCCAGCAGTCCACAGGGGGGGAGCTACGAGCAGTACTTC
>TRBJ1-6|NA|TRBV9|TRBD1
CASSGRTGRFSPLHF
TGTGCCAGCAGTGGGCGGACAGGGCGTTTCTCACCCCTCCACTTT
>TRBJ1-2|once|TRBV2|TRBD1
CASSVDRDYGYTF
TGTGCCAGCAGTGTAGACAGGGACTATGGCTACACCTTC
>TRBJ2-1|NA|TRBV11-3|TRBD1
CASSLDGTGDFNEQFF
TGTGCCAGCAGCTTAGATGGGACAGGGGATTTCAATGAGCAGTTCTTC
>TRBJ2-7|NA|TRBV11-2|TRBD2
CASSLGLAGAHEQYF
TGTGCCAGCAGCCTGGGACTAGCGGGAGCCCACGAGCAGTACTTC
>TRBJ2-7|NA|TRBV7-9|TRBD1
CASSLKGQGAHEQYF
TGTGCCAGCAGCTTAAAGGGACAGGGGGCCCACGAGCAGTACTTC
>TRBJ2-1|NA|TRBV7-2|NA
CASSLAWDSGYNEQFF
TGTGCCAGCAGCTTAGCATGGGATAGCGGCTACAATGAGCAGTTCTTC
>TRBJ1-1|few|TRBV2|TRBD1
CAGKGQGGRTEAFF
TGTGCCGGGAAGGGACAGGGGGGGAGAACTGAAGCTTTCTTT